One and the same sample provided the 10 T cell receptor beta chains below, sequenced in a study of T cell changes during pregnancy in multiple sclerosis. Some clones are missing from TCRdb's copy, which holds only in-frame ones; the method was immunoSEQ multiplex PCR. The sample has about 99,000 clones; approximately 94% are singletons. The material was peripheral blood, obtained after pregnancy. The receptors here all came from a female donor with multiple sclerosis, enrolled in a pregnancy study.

In nucleotides, the CDR3 is TGTGCCAGCAGCTTAGCCGGGACAGGGGTTAGAAACACCATATATTTT. This codes for CASSLAGTGVRNTIYF. The V gene is TRBV7-9, the J gene TRBJ1-3; 10 nucleotides line up with TRBD1. CDR3 size: 16 residues. Germline V CDR1 and CDR2: SEHNR, FQNEAQ (reference sequence). Unmatched junction bases numbered 4, after V lost 0 bases and J lost 5 bases.

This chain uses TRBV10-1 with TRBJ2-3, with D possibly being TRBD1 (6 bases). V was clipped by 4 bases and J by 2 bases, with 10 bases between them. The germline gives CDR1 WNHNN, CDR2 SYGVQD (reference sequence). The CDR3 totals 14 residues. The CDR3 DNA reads TGCGCCAGCAGTGGACAGGCTTTCACAGATACGCAGTATTTT. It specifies CASSGQAFTDTQYF.

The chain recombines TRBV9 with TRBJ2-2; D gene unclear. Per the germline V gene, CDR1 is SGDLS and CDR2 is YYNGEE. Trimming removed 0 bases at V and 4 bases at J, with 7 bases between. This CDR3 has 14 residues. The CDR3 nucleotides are TGTGCCAGCAGCGTAGGACACACCACCGGGGAGCTGTTTTTT. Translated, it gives CASSVGHTTGELFF.

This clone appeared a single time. The CDR3 sequence is CSVDLSASGSFEQYF. The CDR3 coding sequence is TGCAGCGTTGACCTTTCAGCTAGCGGGAGTTTCGAGCAGTACTTC. The chain is built from TRBV29-1 and TRBJ2-7; 10 positions match TRBD2. Looked up from germline, CDR1 is SQVTM and CDR2 is ANQGSEA. V shed 3 bases and J 6 bases; nucleotides not matched to a gene: 11. This CDR3 region has 15 residues.

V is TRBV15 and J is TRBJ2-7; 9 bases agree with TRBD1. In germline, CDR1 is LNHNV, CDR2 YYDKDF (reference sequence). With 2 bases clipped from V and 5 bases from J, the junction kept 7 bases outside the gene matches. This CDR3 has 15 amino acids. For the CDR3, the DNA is TGTGCCACCAGCAGAACCGGGACAGGGCTCCACGAGCAGTACTTC. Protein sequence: CATSRTGTGLHEQYF.

The DNA for the CDR3 is TGTGCCAGCAGCTTAGAGACAGGGCTCTCCTACGAGCAGTACTTC. This sequence encodes CASSLETGLSYEQYF. The chain joins TRBV11-2 to TRBJ2-7, with 7 bases matching TRBD1. From germline, CDR1 is SGHAT and CDR2 FQNNGV. The J segment lost 0 bases and the V segment lost 0 bases, leaving 2 bases of the junction unmatched. CDR3 length equals 15 residues.

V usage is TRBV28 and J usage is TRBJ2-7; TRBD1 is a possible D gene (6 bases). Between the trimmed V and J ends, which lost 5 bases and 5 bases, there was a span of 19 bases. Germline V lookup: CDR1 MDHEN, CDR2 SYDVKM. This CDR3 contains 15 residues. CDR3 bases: TGTGCCAGCAGTCGACATTCCGGGACAACGGACGAGCAGTACTTC. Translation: CASSRHSGTTDEQYF.

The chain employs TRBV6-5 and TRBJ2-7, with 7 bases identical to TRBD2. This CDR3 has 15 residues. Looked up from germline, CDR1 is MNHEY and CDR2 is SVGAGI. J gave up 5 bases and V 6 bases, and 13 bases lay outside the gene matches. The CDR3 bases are TGTGCCAGCAGATCCCCTTGGGGGGGTAAGGACGAGCAGTACTTC. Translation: CASRSPWGGKDEQYF.

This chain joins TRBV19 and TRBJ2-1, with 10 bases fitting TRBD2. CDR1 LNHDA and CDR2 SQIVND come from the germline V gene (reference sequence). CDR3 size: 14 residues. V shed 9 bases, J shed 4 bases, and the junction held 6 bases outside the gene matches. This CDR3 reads CASSTTSGYNEQFF. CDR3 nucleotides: TGTGCCAGCAGCACGACTAGCGGGTACAATGAGCAGTTCTTC.

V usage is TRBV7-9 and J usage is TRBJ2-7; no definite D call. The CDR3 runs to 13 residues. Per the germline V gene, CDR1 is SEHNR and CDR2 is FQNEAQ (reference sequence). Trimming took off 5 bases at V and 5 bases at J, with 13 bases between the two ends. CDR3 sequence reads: CASSPTGAHEQYF. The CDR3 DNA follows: TGTGCCAGCAGCCCAACCGGAGCGCACGAGCAGTACTTC.